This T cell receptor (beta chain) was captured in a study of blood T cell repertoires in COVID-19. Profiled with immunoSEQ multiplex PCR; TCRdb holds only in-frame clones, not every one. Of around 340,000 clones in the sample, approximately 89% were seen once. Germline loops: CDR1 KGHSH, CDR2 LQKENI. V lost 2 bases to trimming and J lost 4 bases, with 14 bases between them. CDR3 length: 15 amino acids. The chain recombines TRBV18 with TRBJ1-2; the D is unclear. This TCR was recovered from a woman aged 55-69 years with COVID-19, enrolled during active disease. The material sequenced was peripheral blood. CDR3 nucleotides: TGTGCCAGCTCACCAGGAGCGGGCGATCTCTATGGCTACACCTTC. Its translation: CASSPGAGDLYGYTF.